A single sample is the source of the 24 T cell receptor beta chains below, sequenced in a study of T cell repertoires in cytomegalovirus infection. Using its own MiXCR run on the reads, TCRdb lists one record per CDR3 protein. This table holds 600,000 to 800,000 distinct CDR3 sequences, more than 20% found once. Sequencing used CD8+ T cells from PBMCs. These receptor sequences come from a human donor in good health (CMV status not recorded). Some clones in this sample may be carry-over from other donors' samples.

This clonotype has at least ten counts. The genes are TRBV7-9 and TRBJ2-1; D uncertain. The V and J ends lost 4 bases and 10 bases respectively, with 14 bases between them. The CDR3 extends over 13 amino acids. Germline V gene lookup returns CDR1 SEHNR and CDR2 FQNEAQ (reference sequence). DNA of the CDR3: TGTGCCAGCAGCTCAACCGCTCGCCCGGAGCAGTTCTTC. It translates to CASSSTARPEQFF.

This clonotype turned up a few times. The chain recombines TRBV2 with TRBJ2-1; no reliable D call. The CDR3 is 13 residues long. Germline V lookup: CDR1 SNHLY, CDR2 FYNNEI. Trimming pared 6 bases from V and 2 bases from J, leaving 8 bases between. The CDR3 region is CASSRFPYNEQFF. CDR3 in DNA: TGTGCCAGCAGCAGGTTCCCCTACAATGAGCAGTTCTTC.

V gene TRBV20-1 combines with J gene TRBJ2-7, with TRBD1 as a possible D gene (6 bases). This CDR3 region has 14 residues. Looked up from germline, CDR1 is DFQATT and CDR2 is SNEGSKA (reference sequence). V dropped 6 bases and J dropped 3 bases, with 18 bases sitting between them. DNA for the CDR3: TGCAGTGCGTCTACAGGGTTTAATGGCTACGAGCAGTACGTC. Translated: CSASTGFNGYEQYV.

The rearrangement uses TRBV25-1 and TRBJ2-2; D is unclear. Per germline, CDR1 MGHDK and CDR2 SYGVNS. The CDR3 loop spans 14 amino acids. Trimming cost V 7 bases and J 1 base, with 10 bases left between them. Written as DNA, the CDR3 is TGTGCCAGCACCTCCGGTCTGAACACCGGGGAGCTGTTTTTT. Residues: CASTSGLNTGELFF. Full variable domain (rest looked up from reference TRBV25-1 and TRBJ2-2): EADIYQTPRYLVIGTGKKITLECSQTMGHDKMYWYQQDPGMELHLIHYSYGVNSTEKGDLSSESTVSRIRTEHFPLTLESARPSHTSQYLCASTSGLNTGELFFGEGSRLTVL.

J is TRBJ1-1 and V is TRBV4-1; D ambiguous. The germline gives CDR1 MGHRA, CDR2 YSYEKL. The ends were cut back, 0 bases at V and 5 bases at J, with 10 bases in the middle. The CDR3 is 14 residues long. Written as DNA, the CDR3 is TGCGCCAGCAGCCAAGACCCCGCGACTACTGAAGCTTTCTTT. Its translation: CASSQDPATTEAFF.

Points on this clonotype: A read error may produce the germline difference seen at one junction end. V usage is TRBV5-5 and J usage is TRBJ2-2; D might be TRBD2 (5 bases). This CDR3 contains 14 residues. The V gene's germline CDR1 is SGHKS and CDR2 YYEKEE (reference sequence). DNA for the CDR3: TGTGCCAACAGCTTGGAACAAAACACCGGGGTGCTGTTTTTT. It encodes CANSLEQNTGVLFF.

J is TRBJ2-1 and V is TRBV2; D might be TRBD1 (5 bases). Trimming left V 8 bases short and J 9 bases short, with 8 bases between. This CDR3 contains 10 residues. Germline V gene sequence: CDR1 SNHLY, CDR2 FYNNEI. CDR3 nucleotides: TGTGCCAGCTCAGGGATTGAGCAGTTCTTC. As protein: CASSGIEQFF. Full variable domain (remainder filled in from reference TRBV2 and TRBJ2-1): EPEVTQTPSHQVTQMGQEVILRCVPISNHLYFYWYRQILGQKVEFLVSFYNNEISEKSEIFDDQFSVERPDGSNFTLKIRSTKLEDSAMYFCASSGIEQFFGPGTRLTVL.

The sample holds one count of this clonotype. A much larger clone sits a single nucleotide away, making a read error possible. V usage is TRBV7-2 and J usage is TRBJ2-1; 9 positions agree with TRBD2. Germline V gives CDR1 SGHTA, CDR2 FQGNSA. Trimming removed 10 bases from V and 0 bases from J; junction bases left unmatched: 7. CDR3 size: 15 residues. The CDR3 is CANTPTSGSYNEQFF. The CDR3 bases are TGTGCCAACACCCCGACTAGCGGCTCCTACAATGAGCAGTTCTTC.

The V call is TRBV4-3, the J call TRBJ2-1, with 7 bases fitting TRBD2. This CDR3 is built from 16 residues. Losses at the gene ends were 0 bases for V and 4 bases for J; bases not matched to a gene: 6. CDR1 is LGHNA, CDR2 YSLEER, per germline. The CDR3 reads CASSQDTIGGYNEQFF. CDR3 nucleotides: TGCGCCAGCAGCCAAGACACGATCGGGGGGTACAATGAGCAGTTCTTC.

This clonotype showed up many times. The J gene is TRBJ1-4, the V gene TRBV12-3 or TRBV12-4; the D is unclear. Trimming took 2 bases from V and 8 from J, leaving 18 bases between them. The CDR3 extends over 16 amino acids. CDR3 coding DNA: TGTGCCAGCAGTTTAATCCCGGGAGGAGGAGAGGAAAAACTGTTTTTT. Amino acids: CASSLIPGGGEEKLFF.

In the case of this clonotype: One end of the junction fails to match germline, which may point to a read error. The V and J genes are TRBV14 and TRBJ2-7; D unresolved. Germline V gene sequence: CDR1 SGHDN, CDR2 FVKESK. The CDR3 spans 12 residues. CDR3 amino acids: CASSRRSNEQNF. The CDR3 DNA reads as TGTGCCAGCAGTCGTCGATCAAACGAGCAGAACTTC.

This clonotype turned up a few times. CDR3 residues: CASSSRLAGTYEQYF. The DNA of the CDR3 is TGTGCCAGCAGTTCCCGACTAGCGGGGACCTACGAGCAGTACTTC. The V call is TRBV6-6, the J call TRBJ2-7; 11 positions match TRBD2. The V gene end was trimmed by 4 bases and the J gene end by 2 bases; junction bases not matched to a gene: 4. CDR3 length: 15 amino acids. CDR1 is MNHNY and CDR2 is SVGAGI in the germline V gene (reference sequence).

In its sample, this clonotype was seen many times. The chain carries TRBV28 and TRBJ2-4; D is perhaps TRBD2 (5 bases). Trimming pared 7 bases from V and 2 bases from J, leaving 15 bases between. From germline, CDR1 is MDHEN and CDR2 SYDVKM. This CDR3 spans 15 amino acids. The CDR3 DNA is TGTGCCAGCAAACCGACCGGGGATACCAAAAACATTCAGTACTTC. Translated: CASKPTGDTKNIQYF.

The rearrangement joins TRBV19 to TRBJ1-5; D remains unclear. CDR3 length: 15 residues. Germline loops: CDR1 LNHDA, CDR2 SQIVND (reference sequence). V gave up 4 bases and J gave up 4 bases, with 14 bases separating them. CDR3 sequence (DNA): TGTGCCAGTAGTACCTCCGCAGCGGGAAATCAGCCCCAGCATTTT. Translating it yields CASSTSAAGNQPQHF.

This clonotype was seen repeatedly, ten times or more. The chain carries TRBV6-6 and TRBJ1-2; TRBD1 matches 10 bases. The CDR3 totals 15 residues. Germline V CDR1 and CDR2: MNHNY, SVGAGI (reference sequence). The V and J ends lost 5 bases and 3 bases, in that order; junction bases with no gene match: 6. Here the CDR3 reads CASSQLGTGDYGYTF. CDR3 nucleotides: TGTGCCAGCAGTCAACTCGGGACAGGGGACTATGGCTACACCTTC.

Comment on this clonotype: This could be a read error, since a much larger clone is one nucleotide away. The chain uses TRBV7-9 and TRBJ2-3; D gene ambiguous. Trimming took 6 bases from V and 0 from J, leaving 19 bases between them. The CDR3 consists of 17 residues. CDR1 is SEHNR, CDR2 FQNEAQ, per germline (reference sequence). The CDR3 sequence is CASRPWLVGHSTDTQYF. Written as DNA, the CDR3 is TGTGCCAGCAGGCCTTGGTTAGTGGGTCATAGCACAGATACGCAGTATTTT.

The chain couples TRBV2 to TRBJ2-1; D is perhaps TRBD1 (6 bases). V lost 4 bases and J 5 bases, leaving 15 bases between the germline ends. This CDR3 spans 15 amino acids. CDR1 and CDR2 (germline): SNHLY, FYNNEI. The CDR3 is CASSGGRGVNNEQFF. The DNA of the CDR3 is TGTGCCAGCAGTGGAGGCAGGGGAGTCAACAATGAGCAGTTCTTC. The entire variable domain, with the rest obtained from reference TRBV2 and TRBJ2-1, is as follows: EPEVTQTPSHQVTQMGQEVILRCVPISNHLYFYWYRQILGQKVEFLVSFYNNEISEKSEIFDDQFSVERPDGSNFTLKIRSTKLEDSAMYFCASSGGRGVNNEQFFGPGTRLTVL.

Concerning this clonotype: This may be a read error: a much more frequent sequence differs by one nucleotide. This sequence joins TRBV7-8 and TRBJ2-3; 9 bases fit TRBD2. The germline V gene has CDR1 SGHVS and CDR2 FQNEAQ. The CDR3 runs to 15 residues. The CDR3 nucleotides are TGTGCCTGCAGCTCCGTAGCCCTAGCGGGGGATACGCAGTATTTT. Protein: CACSSVALAGDTQYF. Full variable domain (remainder filled in from reference TRBV7-8 and TRBJ2-3): GAGVSQSPRYKVAKRGQDVALRCDPISGHVSLFWYQQALGQGPEFLTYFQNEAQLDKSGLPSDRFFAERPEGSVSTLKIQRTQQEDSAVYLCACSSVALAGDTQYFGPGTRLTVL.

This clonotype was observed a handful of times. The gene calls are TRBV7-2 and TRBJ2-1, with 12 positions matching TRBD2. In germline, CDR1 is SGHTA, CDR2 FQGNSA. With 2 bases clipped from V and 7 bases from J, the junction kept 15 bases outside the gene matches. The CDR3 covers 19 residues. The chain's CDR3 is CASSLPTSGGPPSVNEQFF. The CDR3 DNA is TGTGCCAGCAGCTTACCGACTAGCGGGGGTCCCCCGTCCGTGAATGAGCAGTTCTTC.

This clonotype has only one observation. This clone may be a read error of a much larger clone one base away. The CDR3 does not close with the conserved phenylalanine or tryptophan, likely indicating a read error. The chain combines TRBV7-6 with TRBJ2-7; 8 nucleotides agree with TRBD2. From germline, CDR1 is SGHVS and CDR2 FNYEAQ. Trimming at V came to 4 bases and at J to 2 bases, leaving 13 bases not matched to a gene. This CDR3 is built from 17 residues. As DNA, the CDR3 is TGTGCCAGCAGCTCGCCCAGCGGGGGCTTCGGGCCCTACGAGCAGTACGGC. It encodes CASSSPSGGFGPYEQYG.

The chain employs TRBV20-1 and TRBJ2-5; D is perhaps TRBD2 (6 bases). With 3 bases removed from V and 2 bases from J, the gap between germline ends came to 13 bases. The V gene's germline CDR1 is DFQATT and CDR2 SNEGSKA (reference sequence). This CDR3 region has 14 residues. CDR3 region: CSASISSGQETQYF. CDR3 sequence (DNA): TGCAGTGCTAGCATAAGTAGCGGACAAGAGACCCAGTACTTC.

About this clonotype: Germline is not matched at one junction end, which may reflect a read error. The J gene is TRBJ2-2, the V gene TRBV5-1, with D unresolved. The CDR3 extends over 16 amino acids. CDR1 and CDR2 (germline): SGHRS, YFSETQ. The DNA of the CDR3 is TGCACCAGCAGCCCCTTGGAAACATCGAACACCGGGGAGCTGTTTTTT. Translation: CTSSPLETSNTGELFF.

The chain is built from TRBV7-9 and TRBJ2-3, with TRBD1 identical over 10 bases. Unmatched junction bases numbered 18, after V lost 5 bases and J lost 4 bases. The CDR3 contains 19 residues. Germline V lookup: CDR1 SEHNR, CDR2 FQNEAQ (reference sequence). CDR3 in DNA: TGTGCCAGCAGCGCCATCACCCCCGGGACAGGGGTACACGCAGATACGCAGTATTTT. Translation: CASSAITPGTGVHADTQYF.

This clonotype was seen only a few times. The chain is built from TRBV29-1 and TRBJ1-2, with D uncertain. The germline V and J ends were trimmed by 7 bases and 4 bases, with 13 bases remaining between them. The CDR3 extends over 12 amino acids. CDR1 SQVTM and CDR2 ANQGSEA come from the germline V gene. CDR3 in amino acids: CSGKQGAYGYTF. Written as DNA, the CDR3 is TGCAGCGGAAAGCAAGGTGCCTATGGCTACACCTTC.